Listed here are 10 T cell receptor beta chains from one sample, sequenced in a study of PD-1 blockade in classical Hodgkin lymphoma. Every single patient, without exception, relapsed after autologous stem cell transplantation, and brentuximab vedotin exposure varied. Profiled with immunoSEQ multiplex PCR; TCRdb holds only in-frame clones, not every one. In the table there are more than 50,000 clones, approximately 92% of which are singletons. Here the sequenced sample was peripheral blood mononuclear cells (PBMCs), taken at baseline. The receptor set was obtained from a human donor with classical Hodgkin lymphoma.

The rearrangement uses TRBV5-1 and TRBJ2-7, with 10 bases lining up with TRBD1. The CDR3 consists of 16 residues. J lost 6 bases, V lost 4 bases, and 13 bases had no gene match. CDR1 and CDR2 from the germline V gene are SGHRS and YFSETQ. The CDR3 protein is CASSIKSGTGVAEQYF. The CDR3 DNA follows: TGCGCCAGCAGCATAAAATCCGGGACAGGGGTCGCCGAGCAGTACTTC.

The chain joins TRBV28 to TRBJ2-5; TRBD1 matches 8 bases. Germline V gives CDR1 MDHEN, CDR2 SYDVKM. Trimming took 6 bases from V and 7 from J; bases not matched to a gene: 7. This CDR3 comprises 13 residues. The CDR3 loop reads CASRLQGGGTQYF. The CDR3 DNA reads as TGTGCCAGCAGGCTACAGGGGGGTGGGACCCAGTACTTC.

The rearrangement links TRBV6-5 to TRBJ2-2; a weak D match, TRBD2 (5 bases). V was trimmed by 4 bases and J by 5 bases, leaving 11 bases between them. Per the germline V gene, CDR1 is MNHEY and CDR2 is SVGAGI. The CDR3 loop spans 14 amino acids. CDR3 loop: CASSSRWETGELFF. In DNA, the CDR3 is TGTGCCAGCAGTTCTCGCTGGGAGACCGGGGAGCTGTTTTTT.

This clone has just a few counts. The chain couples TRBV2 to TRBJ1-1; D gene ambiguous. Germline-derived CDR1 and CDR2 are SNHLY and FYNNEI. The length of the CDR3 is 13 residues. V was shortened by 7 bases and J by 6 bases, with 15 bases between the two germline ends. The CDR3 sequence is CASKRGILSEAFF. The CDR3 coding sequence is TGTGCCAGCAAAAGAGGCATTCTCTCTGAAGCTTTCTTT.

The chain uses TRBV5-6 and TRBJ2-7; unclear D gene. Trimming removed 4 bases at V and 7 bases at J, with 18 bases between. The germline CDR1 and CDR2 sequences are SGHDT and YYEEEE. The CDR3 is made up of 14 amino acids. The CDR3 DNA reads as TGTGCCAGCAGCGGCACCCCAACCCCCGGGGAGCAGTACTTC. The encoded protein is CASSGTPTPGEQYF.

The chain carries TRBV29-1 and TRBJ2-7; D possibly corresponds to TRBD1 (5 bases). V was pared by 5 bases and J by 1 base, with 15 bases between. The CDR3 is 14 residues long. In germline, CDR1 is SQVTM, CDR2 ANQGSEA. This CDR3 reads CSVRRTISSYEQYF. The CDR3 DNA reads as TGCAGCGTTCGGCGGACAATTAGTTCCTACGAGCAGTACTTC.

The chain couples TRBV7-6 to TRBJ2-2; D tentatively fits TRBD1 or TRBD2 (5 bases each). CDR1 and CDR2 (germline): SGHVS, FNYEAQ. Between the trimmed V and J ends, which lost 5 bases and 0 bases, there was a span of 19 bases. The CDR3 totals 18 residues. This CDR3 reads CASSTPGPQVPNTGELFF. CDR3 coding DNA: TGTGCCAGCAGCACCCCGGGACCTCAAGTCCCGAACACCGGGGAGCTGTTTTTT.

The chain is built from TRBV19 and TRBJ2-2, with D possibly matching TRBD1 (6 bases). Looked up from germline, CDR1 is LNHDA and CDR2 is SQIVND (reference sequence). Trimming took 4 bases from V and 9 from J, leaving 21 bases between them. The length of the CDR3 is 16 residues. The CDR3 reads CASSKGVGTYVWELFF. CDR3 nucleotide sequence: TGTGCCAGTAGTAAGGGCGTCGGGACATATGTCTGGGAGCTGTTTTTT.

The gene calls are TRBV2 and TRBJ2-3, with 9 bases identical to TRBD1. The V gene end was trimmed by 6 bases and the J gene end by 4 bases; junction bases not matched to a gene: 14. Germline CDR1 reads SNHLY; CDR2 reads FYNNEI. The CDR3 loop spans 17 amino acids. In nucleotides, the CDR3 is TGTGCCAGCAGCGCCAAGGGCACGGGACAGGGCGCAGATACGCAGTATTTT. Its protein is CASSAKGTGQGADTQYF. The full variable domain, its missing parts supplied by reference TRBV2 and TRBJ2-3, is EPEVTQTPSHQVTQMGQEVILRCVPISNHLYFYWYRQILGQKVEFLVSFYNNEISEKSEIFDDQFSVERPDGSNFTLKIRSTKLEDSAMYFCASSAKGTGQGADTQYFGPGTRLTVL.

The chain carries TRBV7-2 and TRBJ1-2, with 7 bases aligning to TRBD1. J was trimmed by 7 bases and V by 0 bases; bases with no gene match: 2. The CDR3 runs 13 residues. Germline assignment: CDR1 SGHTA and CDR2 FQGNSA. In DNA, the CDR3 is TGTGCCAGCAGCTTAGCGGGACAGCTTGGCTACACCTTC. This gives the protein CASSLAGQLGYTF. Complete variable domain (other parts from reference TRBV7-2 and TRBJ1-2): GAGVSQSPSNKVTEKGKDVELRCDPISGHTALYWYRQSLGQGLEFLIYFQGNSAPDKSGLPSDRFSAERTGGSVSTLTIQRTQQEDSAVYLCASSLAGQLGYTFGSGTRLTVV.